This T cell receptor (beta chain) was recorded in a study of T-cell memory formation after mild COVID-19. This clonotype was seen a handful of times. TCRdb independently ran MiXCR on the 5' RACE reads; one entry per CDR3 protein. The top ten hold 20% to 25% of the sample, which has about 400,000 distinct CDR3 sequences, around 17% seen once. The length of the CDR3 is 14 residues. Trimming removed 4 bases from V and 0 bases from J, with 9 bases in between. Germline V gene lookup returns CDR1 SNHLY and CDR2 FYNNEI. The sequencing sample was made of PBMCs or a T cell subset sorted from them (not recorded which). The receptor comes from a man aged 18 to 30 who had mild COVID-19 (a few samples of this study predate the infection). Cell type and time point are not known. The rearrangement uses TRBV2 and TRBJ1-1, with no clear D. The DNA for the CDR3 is TGTGCCAGCAGTGCAGGCAGAATGAACACTGAAGCTTTCTTT. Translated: CASSAGRMNTEAFF.